This T cell receptor (beta chain) was sequenced in a study of OX40 agonist ivuxolimab in advanced cancers. Assay used: immunoSEQ multiplex PCR; TCRdb lists only in-frame clones, some missing. In the table there are 40,000 to 50,000 clones, roughly 89% of which are singletons. People who had autoimmune disease history or systemic immunosuppression were excluded. This clonotype was sampled from an adult with an advanced solid tumor such as melanoma, head and neck, liver or kidney cancer. This sample comprised CD4+ or CD8+ T cells sorted from blood, obtained in a trial of the OX40 agonist ivuxolimab.

The CDR3 region has the DNA TGCGCCAGCAGCCAAAAGGATAGCAATCAGCCCCAGCATTTT. Amino acid sequence: CASSQKDSNQPQHF. V is TRBV4-1 and J is TRBJ1-5, with unresolved D. The CDR3 consists of 14 residues. Germline values: CDR1 MGHRA, CDR2 YSYEKL. The V end lost 2 bases, the J end lost 0 bases, and 5 bases lay between the germline ends.